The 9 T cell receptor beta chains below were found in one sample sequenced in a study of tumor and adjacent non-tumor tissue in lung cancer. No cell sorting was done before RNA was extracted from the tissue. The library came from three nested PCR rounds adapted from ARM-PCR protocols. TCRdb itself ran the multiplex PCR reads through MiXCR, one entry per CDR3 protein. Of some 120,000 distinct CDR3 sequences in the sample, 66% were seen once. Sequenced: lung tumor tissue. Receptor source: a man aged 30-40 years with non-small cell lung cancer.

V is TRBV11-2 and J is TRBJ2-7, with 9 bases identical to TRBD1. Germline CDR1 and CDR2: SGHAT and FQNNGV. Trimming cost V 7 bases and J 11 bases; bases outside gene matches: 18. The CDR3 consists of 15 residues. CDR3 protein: CASNFILRDREGEYF. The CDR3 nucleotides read TGTGCCAGCAACTTCATCCTCCGGGACAGGGAGGGGGAGTACTTC. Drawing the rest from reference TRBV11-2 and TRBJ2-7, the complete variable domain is EAGVAQSPRYKIIEKRQSVAFWCNPISGHATLYWYQQILGQGPKLLIQFQNNGVVDDSQLPKDRFSAERLKGVDSTLKIQPAKLEDSAVYLCASNFILRDREGEYFGPGTRLTVT.

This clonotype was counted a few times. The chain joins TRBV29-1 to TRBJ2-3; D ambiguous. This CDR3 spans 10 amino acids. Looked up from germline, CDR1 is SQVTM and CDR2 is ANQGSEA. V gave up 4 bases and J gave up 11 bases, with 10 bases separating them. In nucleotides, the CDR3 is TGCAGCGTTGTTCAGCATATGCAGTATTTT. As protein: CSVVQHMQYF.

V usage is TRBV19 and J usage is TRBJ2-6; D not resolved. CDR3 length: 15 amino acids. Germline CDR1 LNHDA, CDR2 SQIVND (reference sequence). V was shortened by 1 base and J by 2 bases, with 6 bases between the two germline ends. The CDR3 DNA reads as TGTGCCAGTAGTATAGTGTCTGCTGGGGCCAACGTCCTGACTTTC. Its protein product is CASSIVSAGANVLTF.

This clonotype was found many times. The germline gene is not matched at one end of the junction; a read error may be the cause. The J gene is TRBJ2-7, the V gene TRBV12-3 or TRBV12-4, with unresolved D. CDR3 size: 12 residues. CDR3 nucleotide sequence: TGTGCCAGCAGTTTAGCGGCCACAAACCTTGATTTC. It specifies CASSLAATNLDF.

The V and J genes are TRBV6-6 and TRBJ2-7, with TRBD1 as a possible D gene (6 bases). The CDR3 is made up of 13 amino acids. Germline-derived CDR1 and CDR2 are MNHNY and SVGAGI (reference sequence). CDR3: CASHQDSAYEQYF. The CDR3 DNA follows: TGTGCTAGCCACCAGGACAGCGCGTACGAGCAGTACTTC.

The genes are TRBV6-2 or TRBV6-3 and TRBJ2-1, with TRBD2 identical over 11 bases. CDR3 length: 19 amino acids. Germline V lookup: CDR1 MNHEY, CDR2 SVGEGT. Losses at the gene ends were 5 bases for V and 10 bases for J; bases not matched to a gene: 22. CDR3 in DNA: TGTGCCAGCAGTCCCCTAAGGGGCCACCATAGCGGGAGGGCCGTCGAGCAGTTCTTC. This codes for CASSPLRGHHSGRAVEQFF.

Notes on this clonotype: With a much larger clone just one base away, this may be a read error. The CDR3 region is CASSYRGSGKTIYF. The CDR3 nucleotides are TGTGCCAGCAGTTACCGGGGGTCTGGAAAGACCATATATTTT. The chain is built from TRBV6-6 and TRBJ1-3; D might be TRBD1 (5 bases). The CDR3 covers 14 residues. CDR1 MNHNY and CDR2 SVGAGI come from the germline V gene (reference sequence).

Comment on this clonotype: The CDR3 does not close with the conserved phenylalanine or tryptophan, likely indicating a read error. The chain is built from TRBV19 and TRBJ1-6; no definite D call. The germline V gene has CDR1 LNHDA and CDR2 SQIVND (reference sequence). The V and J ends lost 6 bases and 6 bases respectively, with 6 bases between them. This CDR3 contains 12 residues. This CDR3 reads CASRGVNSPLHY. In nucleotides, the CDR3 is TGTGCCAGTAGAGGAGTTAATTCACCCCTCCACTAT.

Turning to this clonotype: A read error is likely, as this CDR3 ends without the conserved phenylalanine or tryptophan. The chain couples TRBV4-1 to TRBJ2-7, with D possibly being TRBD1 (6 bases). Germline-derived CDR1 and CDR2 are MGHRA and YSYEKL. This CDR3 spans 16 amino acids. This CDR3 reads CASSQDETGETYEQYI. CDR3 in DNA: TGCGCCAGCAGTCAAGACGAGACAGGAGAGACCTACGAGCAGTACATC.